This T cell receptor (beta chain) was identified in a study of human T cells and chemical hapten exposure. Findings and limits, study-wide: It was expanded TCRs that formed significantly more large CDR3 similarity clusters than controls did. The study found that DPC sensitization did not change TCRs above 1 in 1000 frequency.

The time point was: patch test 3, about 24 weeks after DPC sensitization. Treatment denoted: therapeutic diphenylcyclopropenone sensitization with weekly scalp DPC. The study used a library that attached unique molecular identifiers to individual cDNA molecules. TCRdb recomputed calls from the RACE reads with MiXCR, one row per CDR3 protein. The table has approximately 80,000 distinct CDR3 sequences, about 10% seen once. V was cut by 1 base and J by 10 bases, with 14 bases left in between. The CDR3 extends over 15 amino acids. CDR1 and CDR2 from the germline V gene are SGHTA and FQGNSA. Relative to its sample, this clonotype is medium-sized. Its target is unknown.

Material: whole blood, obtained in connection with sensitization to the hapten diphenylcyclopropenone (DPC). The chain is built from TRBV7-2 and TRBJ2-6; TRBD1 might be the D (7 bases). This TCR came from a woman in her forties or fifties with alopecia areata. Some clones in this sample may be carry-over from other donors' samples. The CDR3 region has the DNA TGTGCCAGCAGCTTAGGGCAGGGGGGCCAAAACGTCCTGACTTTC. This translates into CASSLGQGGQNVLTF.